The 13 T cell receptor beta chains below come from one sample, sequenced in a study of cytomegalovirus exposure and HLA in healthy donors. Primers for the PCR totalled 60 Vbeta and 13 Jbeta. Profiled with immunoSEQ multiplex PCR; TCRdb holds only in-frame clones, not every one. Counted here are fewer than 120,000 clones, about 80% occurring once; the ten biggest clones make up around 3%. The specimen was PBMCs. These receptors were collected from a woman aged 55-70 years in good health and CMV-seropositive.

The chain recombines TRBV19 with TRBJ2-5, with D possibly being TRBD1 (5 bases). Deletions cut 6 bases from V and 5 bases from J, with 16 bases between. CDR1 LNHDA and CDR2 SQIVND come from the germline V gene (reference sequence). The CDR3 consists of 14 residues. Written as DNA, the CDR3 is TGTGCCAGTAGGAAGGGGCAGTGGGGCGAGACCCAGTACTTC. Translated: CASRKGQWGETQYF.

The V gene is TRBV29-1, the J gene TRBJ2-7; 8 bases fit TRBD1. This CDR3 region has 13 residues. CDR1 is SQVTM, CDR2 ANQGSEA, per germline. Losses at the gene ends were 4 bases for V and 6 bases for J; bases not matched to a gene: 8. The chain's CDR3 is CSVGDHRGSEQYF. As DNA, the CDR3 is TGCAGCGTTGGTGATCACAGGGGGTCCGAGCAGTACTTC.

V gene TRBV18 combines with J gene TRBJ2-2; 9 bases line up with TRBD2. This CDR3 has 23 residues. The germline CDR1 and CDR2 sequences are KGHSH and LQKENI. The V segment lost 0 bases and the J segment 4 bases; nucleotides outside the gene matches: 24. DNA for the CDR3: TGTGCCAGCTCACCACCGGATTCCCACCGGGGATCGCGGGAGGGCCTTGGCACCGGGGAGCTGTTTTTT. Translation gives CASSPPDSHRGSREGLGTGELFF.

This clone was counted a few times. The chain links TRBV19 to TRBJ2-2, with D possibly being TRBD2 (5 bases). The CDR3 is 16 amino acids. Germline assignment: CDR1 LNHDA and CDR2 SQIVND (reference sequence). The V gene lost 5 bases and the J gene lost 1 base, with 14 bases spanning the gap. The CDR3 coding sequence is TGTGCCAGTAGTGGGCGGAGGATAATGAACACCGGGGAGCTGTTTTTT. Residues: CASSGRRIMNTGELFF.

This chain uses TRBV18 with TRBJ2-5; D call uncertain. Trimming took 2 bases from V and 4 from J, leaving 5 bases between them. From germline, CDR1 is KGHSH and CDR2 LQKENI. The CDR3 is 12 amino acids. The DNA of the CDR3 is TGTGCCAGCTCACCAAGAGGAGAGACCCAGTACTTC. It codes for CASSPRGETQYF.

CDR3 sequence (DNA): TGTGCCAGCAGCTTAGTACGGGACAATTACGAGCAGTACTTC. Translation gives CASSLVRDNYEQYF. The chain is built from TRBV7-8 and TRBJ2-7, with D maybe TRBD1 (6 bases). Trimming shortened V by 1 base and J by 4 bases, and 11 bases separated the two germline ends. Germline CDR1 is SGHVS and CDR2 is FQNEAQ. This CDR3 has 14 amino acids.

This clone was counted a few times. V gene TRBV27 combines with J gene TRBJ1-5; D may be TRBD1 (5 bases). V was shortened by 3 bases and J by 5 bases, with 8 bases between the two germline ends. The CDR3 sequence is 13 residues long. Germline values: CDR1 MNHEY, CDR2 SMNVEV (reference sequence). CDR3 DNA sequence: TGTGCCAGCAGTTTGTGGGGGGATCAGCCCCAGCATTTT. Translation: CASSLWGDQPQHF.

Notes on this clone: Possible read error: a much larger clone is one base away. The chain uses TRBV6-5 and TRBJ1-1; no clear D. Germline loops: CDR1 MNHEY, CDR2 SVGAGI. The V and J ends lost 5 bases and 1 base respectively, with 5 bases between them. The CDR3 is made up of 12 amino acids. CDR3 coding DNA: TGTGCCAGCAGTGAACAGAACACTGAAGCTTTCTTT. This sequence encodes CASSEQNTEAFF.

The count of this clone is one. The V and J genes are TRBV28 and TRBJ2-7, with 9 nucleotides matching TRBD1. The CDR3 covers 15 residues. CDR1 and CDR2 (germline): MDHEN, SYDVKM. Trimming cost V 2 bases and J 5 bases; bases outside gene matches: 7. The CDR3, as DNA: TGTGCCAGCAGTTTACCCCACAGGGGGCTCGACGAGCAGTACTTC. This translates into CASSLPHRGLDEQYF.

This clone was recorded a few times. One junction end disagrees with the germline gene, perhaps due to a read error. CDR3 protein: CSSSLTASGTSTDTQYF. CDR3 in DNA: TGTTCCAGCAGCTTAACGGCTAGCGGGACGAGCACAGATACGCAGTATTTT. The V call is TRBV7-9, the J call TRBJ2-3; TRBD2 aligns across 9 bases. The germline V gene has CDR1 SEHNR and CDR2 FQNEAQ (reference sequence). The CDR3 spans 17 residues.

The V and J genes are TRBV5-1 and TRBJ1-2; TRBD1 aligns across 8 bases. Germline CDR1 SGHRS, CDR2 YFSETQ. The CDR3 is made up of 15 amino acids. Unmatched junction bases numbered 11, after V lost 7 bases and J lost 3 bases. CDR3 sequence reads: CASGTGFSFDYGYTF. The CDR3 coding sequence is TGCGCCAGCGGGACAGGTTTTTCTTTTGACTATGGCTACACCTTC.

This CDR3 reads CASSTHDRGYGYTF. The DNA for the CDR3 is TGTGCCAGCAGCACCCATGACAGGGGCTATGGCTACACCTTC. J is TRBJ1-2 and V is TRBV25-1; 8 positions agree with TRBD1. Per the germline V gene, CDR1 is MGHDK and CDR2 is SYGVNS. The CDR3 covers 14 residues. Trimming took 6 bases from V and 4 from J; bases not matched to a gene: 7.

The chain carries TRBV13 and TRBJ1-2; tentatively, D is TRBD1 (6 bases). Trimming left V 4 bases short and J 2 bases short, with 8 bases between. The CDR3 covers 13 residues. Germline CDR1 and CDR2: PRHDT and FYEKMQ (reference sequence). Written as DNA, the CDR3 is TGTGCCAGCAGCTCCCAGGGGAACTATGGCTACACCTTC. Residues: CASSSQGNYGYTF.